This T cell receptor (beta chain) was identified in a study of shared clonotypes between healthy human individuals. This clone came up many times. Its target is not known. Other DNA sequences in this sample translate to the same CDR3. The CDR3 is 20 amino acids. The germline CDR1 and CDR2 sequences are MGHRA and YSYEKL. Germline trimming cut 0 bases from V and 2 bases from J; bases unmatched to any gene: 11. Some clones are missing from TCRdb's copy, which holds only in-frame ones; the method was immunoSEQ multiplex PCR. The table shows about 490,000 clones, with approximately 81% occurring only once. Study-wide results and caveats: The donor pool, a small one, limited the genetic and exposure-history diversity represented.

This receptor was identified in a woman aged 35 to 49 in good health. Some clones in this sample may be carry-over from other donors' samples. The sample consisted of PBMCs. The V and J genes are TRBV4-1 and TRBJ2-3; 13 bases line up with TRBD2. In DNA form, the CDR3 reads TGCGCCAGCAGCCAAGAATTCTTGCCGGGACTAGCGGGAAACACAGATACGCAGTATTTT. Translated, it gives CASSQEFLPGLAGNTDTQYF.